The 20 T cell receptor beta chains below come from one sample, sequenced in a study of vaccination effects on CD4 cells after COVID-19. Following culture for under 12 days, CD4+ T cells were isolated. Two-dose BNT162b2 or mRNA-1273 vaccination was given to participants. For these TCRs, the target antigens are not known. Using immunoSEQ multiplex PCR, the repertoire was profiled, and TCRdb retains in-frame clones only, with some absent. This table has fewer than 75,000 clones, approximately 81% appearing once. The specimen comprised CD4+ T cells from PBMCs cultured without peptide, sampled after COVID-19 vaccination. Receptor source: a human donor who received a COVID-19 vaccine.

CDR3 region: CASSGPRRNTIYF. In nucleotides, the CDR3 is TGTGCCAGTAGTGGTCCCCGGAGAAACACCATATATTTT. The chain has TRBV19 and TRBJ1-3; D not resolved. The V end lost 5 bases, the J end lost 5 bases, and 10 bases lay between the germline ends. Per the germline V gene, CDR1 is LNHDA and CDR2 is SQIVND (reference sequence). This CDR3 has 13 amino acids.

The rearrangement uses TRBV6-2 or TRBV6-3 and TRBJ2-1; TRBD2 matches at 11 bases. The CDR3 has 17 residues. Trimming removed 5 bases from V and 8 bases from J; junction bases left unmatched: 14. Germline CDR1 reads MNHEY; CDR2 reads SVGEGT. The CDR3 region has the DNA TGTGCCAGCAGTAGGGTAGCGGGAGGGGCGAGGAGAGATGAGCAGTTCTTC. Translating it yields CASSRVAGGARRDEQFF.

The V and J genes are TRBV28 and TRBJ2-7; weak D call: TRBD1 (5 bases). The CDR3 extends over 19 amino acids. V dropped 3 bases and J dropped 0 bases, with 24 bases sitting between them. Germline V gives CDR1 MDHEN, CDR2 SYDVKM. CDR3 residues: CASSFRAEIKTVSSYEQYF. The CDR3 DNA follows: TGTGCCAGCAGTTTCAGGGCCGAAATAAAGACCGTTAGCTCCTACGAGCAGTACTTC.

In this sample, this clone is medium-sized (0.01 to 0.1%). This rearrangement joins TRBV6-4 to TRBJ2-7; TRBD2 is a possible D gene (7 bases). This CDR3 has 14 residues. The V gene lost 2 bases and the J gene lost 3 bases, with 11 bases spanning the gap. The germline gives CDR1 MRHNA, CDR2 SNTAGT. The CDR3 sequence is CASSDGGAGYEQYF. CDR3 sequence (DNA): TGTGCCAGCAGTGACGGGGGGGCGGGCTACGAGCAGTACTTC.

This clone occurred a few times. The chain links TRBV19 to TRBJ1-3, with D unresolved. Between the trimmed V and J ends, which lost 1 base and 0 bases, there was a span of 7 bases. CDR3 length: 15 amino acids. From germline, CDR1 is LNHDA and CDR2 SQIVND (reference sequence). DNA for the CDR3: TGTGCCAGTAGTATAGTGAGCAGCTCTGGAAACACCATATATTTT. It specifies CASSIVSSSGNTIYF.

The J gene is TRBJ1-2, the V gene TRBV7-2; no reliable D call. The length of the CDR3 is 13 residues. V was cut by 5 bases and J by 4 bases, with 11 bases left in between. Germline V gene data show CDR1 as SGHTA and CDR2 as FQGNSA. The CDR3 DNA reads TGTGCCAGCAGCCCGATTTCCTCCTATGGCTACACCTTC. It codes for CASSPISSYGYTF.

The chain links TRBV11-3 to TRBJ2-7; TRBD2 matches at 9 bases. This CDR3 region has 14 residues. CDR1 is SGHNT, CDR2 YENEEA, per germline. J lost 7 bases, V lost 5 bases, and 9 bases had no gene match. CDR3 loop: CASSLSAGGGEQYF. CDR3 DNA: TGTGCCAGCAGCCTTTCAGCGGGGGGAGGGGAGCAGTACTTC.

V is TRBV5-1 and J is TRBJ1-6; D is unclear. Trimming cost V 0 bases and J 13 bases, with 11 bases left between them. Germline V gene lookup returns CDR1 SGHRS and CDR2 YFSETQ. The CDR3 totals 13 residues. The CDR3 DNA is TGCGCCAGCAGCTTGGGGCAGAAGGATCCCCTCCACTTT. Translation: CASSLGQKDPLHF. Supplemented by reference TRBV5-1 and TRBJ1-6, the full variable domain reads KAGVTQTPRYLIKTRGQQVTLSCSPISGHRSVSWYQQTPGQGLQFLFEYFSETQRNKGNFPGRFSGRQFSNSRSEMNVSTLELGDSALYLCASSLGQKDPLHFGNGTRLTVT.

This chain uses TRBV5-1 with TRBJ2-3, with D maybe TRBD2 (5 bases). Trimming took off 5 bases at V and 2 bases at J, with 15 bases between the two ends. CDR3 size: 15 residues. In germline, CDR1 is SGHRS, CDR2 YFSETQ. The CDR3 spells CASSPDFPSTDTQYF. The CDR3 DNA is TGCGCCAGCAGTCCGGACTTCCCTTCCACAGATACGCAGTATTTT.

The chain couples TRBV2 to TRBJ1-2, with 10 nucleotides matching TRBD1. CDR1 is SNHLY and CDR2 is FYNNEI in the germline V gene. This CDR3 has 14 residues. After removal of 5 bases from V and 8 bases from J, the junction contained 8 bases not matched to a gene. This chain's CDR3 is CASSSGQGVGGYTF. The CDR3 bases are TGTGCCAGCAGTTCTGGACAGGGGGTCGGGGGCTACACCTTC. Together with reference TRBV2 and TRBJ1-2, the CDR3 gives the full variable domain: EPEVTQTPSHQVTQMGQEVILRCVPISNHLYFYWYRQILGQKVEFLVSFYNNEISEKSEIFDDQFSVERPDGSNFTLKIRSTKLEDSAMYFCASSSGQGVGGYTFGSGTRLTVV.

The rearrangement uses TRBV6-5 and TRBJ2-1, with 7 bases that match TRBD1. With 8 bases clipped from V and 2 bases from J, the junction kept 9 bases outside the gene matches. Germline V gene sequence: CDR1 MNHEY, CDR2 SVGAGI. This CDR3 spans 15 amino acids. DNA for the CDR3: TGTGCCAGCCAATCCGGGACAGTCCCCTACAATGAGCAGTTCTTC. Translated, it gives CASQSGTVPYNEQFF.

The chain joins TRBV18 to TRBJ1-1; D possibly corresponds to TRBD1 (6 bases). Germline V gives CDR1 KGHSH, CDR2 LQKENI. This CDR3 has 13 amino acids. Trimming shortened V by 5 bases and J by 2 bases, and 9 bases separated the two germline ends. CDR3 protein: CASSSQGNTEAFF. The DNA of the CDR3 is TGTGCCAGCTCATCACAGGGAAACACTGAAGCTTTCTTT. Full variable domain (missing parts from reference TRBV18 and TRBJ1-1): NAGVMQNPRHLVRRRGQEARLRCSPMKGHSHVYWYRQLPEEGLKFMVYLQKENIIDESGMPKERFSAEFPKEGPSILRIQQVVRGDSAAYFCASSSQGNTEAFFGQGTRLTVV.

This clone was detected once. V and J are TRBV3-1 (or the pseudogene TRBV3-2) and TRBJ1-1, with TRBD1 matching 7 bases. Germline V CDR1 and CDR2: LGHDT, YNNKEL (reference sequence). The CDR3 has 14 amino acids. The V segment lost 6 bases and the J segment 1 base; nucleotides outside the gene matches: 5. The CDR3 DNA reads as TGTGCCAGCAGGAAGGGGGCAGAGAACACTGAAGCTTTCTTT. Translating it yields CASRKGAENTEAFF.

This rearrangement joins TRBV10-2 to TRBJ1-1; TRBD1 aligns across 7 bases. CDR3 size: 15 residues. The junction had 11 bases not matched to a gene; V was cut back by 7 bases and J by 3 bases. The germline gives CDR1 WSHSY, CDR2 SAAADI. CDR3 DNA: TGCGCCAGCAACAGGGGCACTTTCATGGACACTGAAGCTTTCTTT. Its translation: CASNRGTFMDTEAFF.

This chain connects TRBV5-6 to TRBJ1-2; D remains unclear. The CDR3 is 13 residues long. The V and J ends lost 0 bases and 5 bases respectively, with 8 bases between them. CDR1 SGHDT and CDR2 YYEEEE come from the germline V gene. The CDR3 DNA reads TGTGCCAGCAGCTTGGGGGGAGATTATGGCTACACCTTC. This encodes CASSLGGDYGYTF.

This clone was observed once. CDR3 region: CAISDGTVLNEQFF. In DNA, the CDR3 is TGTGCCATCAGCGATGGGACCGTTCTCAATGAGCAGTTCTTC. The chain is built from TRBV10-3 and TRBJ2-1, with D perhaps TRBD1 or TRBD2 (5 bases each). CDR3 length: 14 residues. Germline values: CDR1 ENHRY, CDR2 SYGVKD. V was trimmed by 6 bases and J by 6 bases, leaving 15 bases between them.

J is TRBJ2-7 and V is TRBV30, with D perhaps TRBD1 (5 bases). This CDR3 is 13 amino acids long. Trimming took 4 bases from V and 5 from J, leaving 15 bases between them. Germline V CDR1 and CDR2: GTSNPN, SVGIG (reference sequence). This CDR3 is CAWNVRAGNEQYF. CDR3 nucleotide sequence: TGTGCCTGGAACGTAAGGGCAGGGAACGAGCAGTACTTC.

The CDR3 DNA reads as TGTGCCAGCTCATCCACCTCCCCGGGGGGGCTAGCCAAAAACATTCAGTACTTC. Encoded protein: CASSSTSPGGLAKNIQYF. The chain links TRBV18 to TRBJ2-4; 8 bases map to TRBD2. The germline V gene encodes CDR1 KGHSH and CDR2 LQKENI. V was clipped by 5 bases and J by 0 bases; unmatched bases: 12. The CDR3 loop spans 18 amino acids.

The chain combines TRBV9 with TRBJ2-4, with unresolved D. Germline-derived CDR1 and CDR2 are SGDLS and YYNGEE. Trimming left V 0 bases short and J 0 bases short, with 4 bases between. The CDR3 totals 14 residues. CDR3 sequence: CASSVGEAKNIQYF. The CDR3 region has the DNA TGTGCCAGCAGCGTAGGAGAAGCCAAAAACATTCAGTACTTC.

This clone was seen a handful of times. The CDR3 protein is CASSPGQGLNTEAFF. The CDR3 DNA reads TGTGCCAGCAGCCCCGGACAGGGGTTGAACACTGAAGCTTTCTTT. The chain employs TRBV4-2 and TRBJ1-1; 9 bases are shared with TRBD1. Trimming took 4 bases from V and 0 from J; bases not matched to a gene: 3. CDR1 and CDR2 from the germline V gene are LGHNA and YNFKEQ. This CDR3 contains 15 residues.